These 16 T cell receptor beta chains share one sample of origin, sequenced in a study of T-cell memory formation after mild COVID-19. TCRdb independently ran MiXCR on the 5' RACE reads; one entry per CDR3 protein. The data hold 350,000 to 500,000 distinct CDR3 sequences, with over 15% observed a single time. The material sequenced was PBMCs or a T cell subset sorted from them (not recorded which). Every receptor here comes from a man younger than 30 who had mild COVID-19 (a few samples of this study predate the infection). Cell type and time point are not known.

This clonotype has more than one count but fewer than ten. The CDR3 DNA follows: TGTGCCAGCAGCCAAGATCGGTTAGGGACAGGTGAGGTCAATCAGCCCCAGCATTTT. The encoded protein is CASSQDRLGTGEVNQPQHF. The rearrangement joins TRBV3-1 to TRBJ1-5; 8 bases are shared with TRBD1. Looked up from germline, CDR1 is LGHDT and CDR2 is YNNKEL (reference sequence). V dropped 0 bases and J dropped 3; count of bases not matched to a gene: 13. This CDR3 is 19 amino acids long.

This chain links TRBV24-1 with TRBJ2-1; 9 bases line up with TRBD2. The CDR3 loop spans 13 amino acids. Germline CDR1 and CDR2: KGHDR and SFDVKD. V trimming: 9 bases; J trimming: 6 bases; junction bases outside the gene matches: 5. The DNA for the CDR3 is TGTGCCACCGGCCGCGGGGGGGCCAATGAGCAGTTCTTC. It encodes CATGRGGANEQFF.

A few counts support this clonotype. The CDR3 sequence is CASSAGLINEQFF. The CDR3 region has the DNA TGTGCCAGCAGCGCGGGACTAATTAATGAGCAGTTCTTC. This chain joins TRBV7-9 and TRBJ2-1, with 7 bases that match TRBD2. V lost 5 bases to trimming and J lost 7 bases; unmatched junction nucleotides: 5. Germline-derived CDR1 and CDR2 are SEHNR and FQNEAQ (reference sequence). This CDR3 has 13 amino acids.

CDR3 nucleotides: TGTGCCAGCAGTCGACAGGGGTTTAGGGCACCCCTCCACTTT. Translating it yields CASSRQGFRAPLHF. The chain is built from TRBV28 and TRBJ1-6, with 8 nucleotides matching TRBD1. The CDR3 runs to 14 residues. CDR1 and CDR2 (germline): MDHEN, SYDVKM. The V gene end was trimmed by 5 bases and the J gene end by 11 bases; junction bases not matched to a gene: 8.

This clonotype has more than one count but fewer than ten. This rearrangement joins TRBV12-3 or TRBV12-4 to TRBJ2-7, with unresolved D. The V end was cut by 6 bases, the J end by 5 bases, with 11 bases between. This CDR3 comprises 12 residues. The CDR3 loop reads CASSIPGNEQYF. DNA of the CDR3: TGTGCCAGCAGCATCCCAGGCAACGAGCAGTACTTC.

The chain employs TRBV20-1 and TRBJ2-7, with 7 bases matching TRBD2. V dropped 3 bases and J dropped 3; count of bases not matched to a gene: 8. The CDR3 is 14 amino acids. Germline lookup yields CDR1 DFQATT and CDR2 SNEGSKA (reference sequence). The CDR3 DNA reads TGCAGTGCTAGGAGCGGGGACCCGTTCTACGAGCAGTACGTC. Translated: CSARSGDPFYEQYV.

This clonotype appeared a few times. V gene TRBV10-3 combines with J gene TRBJ2-7; D gene uncertain. Germline assignment: CDR1 ENHRY and CDR2 SYGVKD. V was shortened by 2 bases and J by 4 bases, with 6 bases between the two germline ends. The CDR3 consists of 12 residues. The DNA for the CDR3 is TGTGCCATCAGTGAGGACCTATACGAGCAGTACGTC. Protein product: CAISEDLYEQYV.

The genes are TRBV7-3 and TRBJ2-2, with D tentatively TRBD1 or TRBD2 (5 bases each). The germline V gene has CDR1 SGHTA and CDR2 FQGTGA. This CDR3 has 15 residues. V lost 3 bases and J 5 bases, leaving 13 bases between the germline ends. The CDR3, as DNA: TGTGCCAGCAGCTTGGGGGTTCTGGGGACCGGGGAGCTGTTTTTT. Protein sequence: CASSLGVLGTGELFF.

The chain employs TRBV18 and TRBJ1-5; 7 positions agree with TRBD1. With V trimmed by 5 bases and J by 5 bases, 12 bases remained unmatched. Per germline, CDR1 KGHSH and CDR2 LQKENI. This CDR3 comprises 16 residues. CDR3 sequence (DNA): TGTGCCAGCTCAAAAAACGGACAGGCGTTTGATCAGCCCCAGCATTTT. As protein: CASSKNGQAFDQPQHF.

The chain has TRBV6-4 and TRBJ2-1, with D possibly TRBD1 on 5 matching bases. This CDR3 comprises 14 residues. Per germline, CDR1 MRHNA and CDR2 SNTAGT. Deletions cut 4 bases from V and 9 bases from J, with 16 bases between. Here the CDR3 reads CASSAIQGPGEQFF. CDR3 coding DNA: TGTGCCAGCAGTGCAATTCAGGGCCCGGGTGAGCAGTTCTTC.

CDR3 region: CASSEGRTSNEQYV. The CDR3 coding sequence is TGTGCCAGCAGTGAAGGAAGGACTAGTAACGAGCAGTACGTC. The chain is built from TRBV2 and TRBJ2-7; 7 bases fit TRBD2. This CDR3 region has 14 residues. Germline CDR1 SNHLY, CDR2 FYNNEI. J lost 5 bases, V lost 1 base, and 5 bases had no gene match.

In its sample, this clonotype was seen a few times. The rearrangement uses TRBV18 and TRBJ2-7; TRBD1 might be the D (6 bases). The CDR3 spans 13 residues. V lost 2 bases and J lost 5, with 10 bases in between. From germline, CDR1 is KGHSH and CDR2 LQKENI. The CDR3 loop reads CASSPEGGNEQYV. CDR3 sequence (DNA): TGTGCCAGCTCACCAGAAGGGGGTAACGAGCAGTACGTC.

This clonotype has only a few counts. V gene TRBV5-1 combines with J gene TRBJ1-1, with a weak D call TRBD1 (6 bases). The CDR3 totals 15 residues. Trimming stripped 4 bases from V and 4 bases from J, with 17 bases between. CDR1 and CDR2 from the germline V gene are SGHRS and YFSETQ. The CDR3 coding sequence is TGCGCCAGCAGCGCACAAACAGGGATCGGCACTGAAGCTTTCTTT. Its protein product is CASSAQTGIGTEAFF. The whole variable domain, filled in from reference TRBV5-1 and TRBJ1-1, reads KAGVTQTPRYLIKTRGQQVTLSCSPISGHRSVSWYQQTPGQGLQFLFEYFSETQRNKGNFPGRFSGRQFSNSRSEMNVSTLELGDSALYLCASSAQTGIGTEAFFGQGTRLTVV.

The rearrangement links TRBV20-1 to TRBJ2-1; 11 bases line up with TRBD2. The germline V gene encodes CDR1 DFQATT and CDR2 SNEGSKA (reference sequence). The CDR3 is 15 residues long. V shed 3 bases and J 9 bases; nucleotides not matched to a gene: 10. The CDR3 nucleotides read TGCAGTGCTAGCCTTAGCGGGGGGGCCGGGGGTGAGCAGTTCTTC. Encoded protein: CSASLSGGAGGEQFF.

This chain uses TRBV10-3 with TRBJ2-7; D is undetermined. Germline V gives CDR1 ENHRY, CDR2 SYGVKD. The CDR3 extends over 14 amino acids. V lost 2 bases and J lost 6, with 14 bases in between. The CDR3 bases are TGTGCCATCAGTGAGGGCTCTTTAGACGCCGAGCAGTACGTC. Encoded protein: CAISEGSLDAEQYV.

The chain joins TRBV12-3 or TRBV12-4 to TRBJ2-7; D is ambiguous. This CDR3 has 14 residues. V lost 7 bases to trimming and J lost 4 bases, with 17 bases between them. The CDR3 reads CASIINLGPYEQYV. Written as DNA, the CDR3 is TGTGCCAGCATTATCAACCTCGGGCCGTACGAGCAGTACGTC.